This T cell receptor (beta chain) comes out of a study of cytomegalovirus exposure and HLA in healthy donors. Study-wide points: A later analysis reportedly found that, within productive TCRs, an Asian-associated ancestry cluster had fewer N-insertions than the mean observed across the approximately 700 donors. It was in a later analysis that TCR association rates were seen to vary by HLA locus, highest for DRB1 and lowest for HLA-C. Earlier analysis found most TCR beta V segments productive about 87% or about 30% of the time. High specificity and sensitivity for cytomegalovirus status were reported for the classifier.

For this clone: The antigen is not known.

The PCR used 60 Vbeta and 13 Jbeta primers. The assay was immunoSEQ multiplex PCR, and TCRdb's table has in-frame clones only and misses some. In the table there are roughly 190,000 clones, approximately 81% of which are singletons. The germline gives CDR1 MNHNS, CDR2 SASEGT. V was trimmed by 8 bases and J by 4 bases, leaving 6 bases between them. CDR3 length: 11 residues. V is TRBV6-1 and J is TRBJ1-5; D is unresolved. The receptor was isolated from a woman aged 45-60 years in good health and CMV-seronegative. The specimen sequenced was PBMCs. The CDR3 region has the DNA TGTGCCAGCGCTAGGAATCAGCCCCAGCATTTT. Its translation: CASARNQPQHF.